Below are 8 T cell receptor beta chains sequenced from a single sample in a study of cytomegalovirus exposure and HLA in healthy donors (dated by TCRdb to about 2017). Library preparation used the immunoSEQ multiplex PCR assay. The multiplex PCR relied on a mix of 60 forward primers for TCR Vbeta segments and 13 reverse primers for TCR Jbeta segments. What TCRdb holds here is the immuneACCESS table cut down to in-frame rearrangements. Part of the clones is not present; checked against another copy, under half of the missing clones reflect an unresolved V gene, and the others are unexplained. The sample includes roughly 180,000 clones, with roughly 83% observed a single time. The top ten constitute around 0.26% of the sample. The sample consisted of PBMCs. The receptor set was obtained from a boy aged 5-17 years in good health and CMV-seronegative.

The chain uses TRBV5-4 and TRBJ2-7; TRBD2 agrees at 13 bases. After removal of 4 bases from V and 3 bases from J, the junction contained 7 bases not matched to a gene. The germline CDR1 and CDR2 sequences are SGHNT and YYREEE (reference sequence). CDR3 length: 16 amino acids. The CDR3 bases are TGTGCCAGCAGCCCAGGGACTAGCGGGATCGGCTACGAGCAGTACTTC. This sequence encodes CASSPGTSGIGYEQYF.

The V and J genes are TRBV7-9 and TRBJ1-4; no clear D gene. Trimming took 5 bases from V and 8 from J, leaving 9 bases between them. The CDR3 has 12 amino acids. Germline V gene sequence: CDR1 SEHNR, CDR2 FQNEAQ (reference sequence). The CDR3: CASSERSEKLFF. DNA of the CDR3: TGTGCCAGCAGCGAGAGGTCAGAAAAACTGTTTTTT.

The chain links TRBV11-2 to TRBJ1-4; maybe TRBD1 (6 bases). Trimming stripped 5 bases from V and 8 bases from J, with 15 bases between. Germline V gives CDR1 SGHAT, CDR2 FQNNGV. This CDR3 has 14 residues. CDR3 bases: TGTGCCAGCAGCCCAAACAGGGTTTGGGAAAAACTGTTTTTT. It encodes CASSPNRVWEKLFF.

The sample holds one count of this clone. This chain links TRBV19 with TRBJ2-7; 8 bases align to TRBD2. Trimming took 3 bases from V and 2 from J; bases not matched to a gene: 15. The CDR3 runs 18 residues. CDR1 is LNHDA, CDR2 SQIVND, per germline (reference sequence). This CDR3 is CASSIKLSGGAGAYEQYF. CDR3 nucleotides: TGTGCCAGTAGTATCAAACTCAGCGGAGGAGCGGGAGCCTACGAGCAGTACTTC.

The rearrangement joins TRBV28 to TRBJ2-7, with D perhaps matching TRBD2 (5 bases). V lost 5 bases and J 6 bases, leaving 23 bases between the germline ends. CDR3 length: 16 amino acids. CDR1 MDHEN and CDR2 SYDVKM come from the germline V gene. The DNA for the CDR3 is TGTGCCAGCAGTCCTCTCGGGGTAGCTTCATCGTCCGAGCAGTACTTC. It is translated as CASSPLGVASSSEQYF.

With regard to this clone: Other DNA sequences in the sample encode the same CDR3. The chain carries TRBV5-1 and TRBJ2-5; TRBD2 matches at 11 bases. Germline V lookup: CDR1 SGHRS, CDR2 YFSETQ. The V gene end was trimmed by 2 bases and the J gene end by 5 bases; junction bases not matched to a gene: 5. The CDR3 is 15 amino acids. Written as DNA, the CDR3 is TGCGCCAGCAGCTTAGCTTTAGCGGGAGGGGAGACCCAGTACTTC. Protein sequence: CASSLALAGGETQYF.

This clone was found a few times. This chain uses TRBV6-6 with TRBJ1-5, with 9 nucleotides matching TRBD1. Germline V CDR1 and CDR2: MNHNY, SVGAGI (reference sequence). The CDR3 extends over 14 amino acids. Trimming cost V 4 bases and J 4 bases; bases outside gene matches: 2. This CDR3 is CASSSGQGNQPQHF. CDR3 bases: TGTGCCAGCAGTTCCGGACAGGGGAATCAGCCCCAGCATTTT.

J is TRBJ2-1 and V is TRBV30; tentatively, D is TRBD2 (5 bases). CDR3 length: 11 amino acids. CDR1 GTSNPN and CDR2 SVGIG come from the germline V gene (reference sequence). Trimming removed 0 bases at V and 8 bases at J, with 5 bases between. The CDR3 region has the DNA TGTGCCTGGAGTGTGGAGGATGAGCAGTTCTTC. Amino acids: CAWSVEDEQFF. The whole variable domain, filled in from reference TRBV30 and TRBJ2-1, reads SQTIHQWPATLVQPVGSPLSLECTVEGTSNPNLYWYRQAAGRGLQLLFYSVGIGQISSEVPQNLSASRPQDRQFILSSKKLLLSDSGFYLCAWSVEDEQFFGPGTRLTVL.